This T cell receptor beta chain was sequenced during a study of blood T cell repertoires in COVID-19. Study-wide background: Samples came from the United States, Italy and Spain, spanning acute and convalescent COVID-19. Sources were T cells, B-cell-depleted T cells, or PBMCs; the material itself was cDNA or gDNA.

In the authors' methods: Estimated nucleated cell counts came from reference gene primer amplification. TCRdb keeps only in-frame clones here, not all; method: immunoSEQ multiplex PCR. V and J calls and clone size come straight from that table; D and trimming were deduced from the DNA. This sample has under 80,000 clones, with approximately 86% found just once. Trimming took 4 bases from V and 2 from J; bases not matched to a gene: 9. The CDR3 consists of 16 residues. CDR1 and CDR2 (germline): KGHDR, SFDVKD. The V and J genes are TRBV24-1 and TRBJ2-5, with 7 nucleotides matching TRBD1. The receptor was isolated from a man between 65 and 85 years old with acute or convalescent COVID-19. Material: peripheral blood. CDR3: CATSERGGLGQETQYF. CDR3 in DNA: TGTGCCACCAGTGAACGAGGGGGCCTGGGGCAAGAGACCCAGTACTTC.